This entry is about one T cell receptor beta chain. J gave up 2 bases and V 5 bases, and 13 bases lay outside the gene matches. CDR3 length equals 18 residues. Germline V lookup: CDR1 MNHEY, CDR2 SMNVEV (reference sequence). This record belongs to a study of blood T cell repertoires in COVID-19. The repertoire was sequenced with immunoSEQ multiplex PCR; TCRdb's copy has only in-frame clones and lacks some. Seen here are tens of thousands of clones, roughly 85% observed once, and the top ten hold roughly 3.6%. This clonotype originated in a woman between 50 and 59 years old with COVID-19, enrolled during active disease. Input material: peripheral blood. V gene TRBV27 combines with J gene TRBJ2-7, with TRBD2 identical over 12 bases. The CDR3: CASSPRLAGVQITYEQYF. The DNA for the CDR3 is TGTGCCAGCAGTCCGCGACTAGCGGGAGTACAGATAACCTACGAGCAGTACTTC.